The clone carrying this T cell receptor (beta chain) was observed a single time. Its specificity is unknown. The data originate from a study of cytomegalovirus exposure and HLA in healthy donors. Across the whole study: Within an early data release were tens of millions of unique TCRs drawn from HLA-typed donors. Study conclusions and caveats: Across donors, presence/absence analyses took sequencing depth to be roughly uniform.

The primer mix had 60 Vbeta and 13 Jbeta primers. Profiling relied on immunoSEQ multiplex PCR, and the TCRdb table lists in-frame clones only, not all of them. The sample has roughly 120,000 clones, 65% to 75% seen once; the top ten hold roughly 12%. This CDR3 is built from 14 residues. Trimming removed 6 bases from V and 0 bases from J, with 12 bases in between. CDR1 is MNHNS, CDR2 SASEGT, per germline. The source of this sequence is a woman aged 50 to 60 in good health and CMV-seropositive. V usage is TRBV6-1 and J usage is TRBJ2-7; D is perhaps TRBD1 (6 bases). The sequenced sample was PBMCs. Here the CDR3 DNA reads TGTGCCAGCAGAGAGTCGGGACACTCCTACGAGCAGTACTTC. Encoded protein: CASRESGHSYEQYF.